This entry is about one T cell receptor beta chain. What was amplified from RNA transcripts were TCR beta CDR3 regions. The HTBI primer set drove a first-round RT-PCR of the TCR CDR3. TCRdb recomputed calls from the multiplex PCR reads with MiXCR, one row per CDR3 protein. The sample has hundreds of thousands of distinct CDR3 sequences, under 15% seen once; the top ten hold around 9.2%. These data belong to a study of T cells in Graves' hyperthyroidism and ophthalmopathy. The V gene lost 5 bases and the J gene lost 7 bases, with 2 bases spanning the gap. Germline V gene sequence: CDR1 SEHNR, CDR2 FQNEAQ (reference sequence). The CDR3 loop spans 10 amino acids.

The chain links TRBV7-9 to TRBJ2-2, with D unclear. The material sequenced was blood. This sequence originates from a woman between 18 and 29 years old with Graves' hyperthyroidism. The CDR3 sequence: CASSRGELFF. Here the CDR3 DNA reads TGTGCCAGCAGCCGCGGGGAGCTGTTTTTT.